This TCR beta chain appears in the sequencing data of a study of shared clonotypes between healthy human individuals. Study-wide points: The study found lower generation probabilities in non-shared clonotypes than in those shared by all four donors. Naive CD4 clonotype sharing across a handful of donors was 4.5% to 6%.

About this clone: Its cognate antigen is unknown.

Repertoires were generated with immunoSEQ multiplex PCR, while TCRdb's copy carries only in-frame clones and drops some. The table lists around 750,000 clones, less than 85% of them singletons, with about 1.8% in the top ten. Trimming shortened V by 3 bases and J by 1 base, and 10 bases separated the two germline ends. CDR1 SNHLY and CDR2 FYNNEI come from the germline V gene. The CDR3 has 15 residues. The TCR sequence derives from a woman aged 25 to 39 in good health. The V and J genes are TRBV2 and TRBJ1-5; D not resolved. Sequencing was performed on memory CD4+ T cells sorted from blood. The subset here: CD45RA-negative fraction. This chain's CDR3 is CASSDAGLSNQPQHF. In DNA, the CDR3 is TGTGCCAGCAGTGATGCGGGGTTAAGCAATCAGCCCCAGCATTTT.